The T cell receptor beta chain described here comes from a study of T-cell memory formation after mild COVID-19. Study at large: The TCR clusters were mostly specific to one donor. Study observations and caveats: A subset of responding clones appeared in pre-infection memory, suggesting cross-reactive memory joined. Clones shrinking from day 15 to 85 showed even CD4/CD8 mixes; later expanders tilted CD4+. Whether day 37 second-wave clones are SARS-CoV-2-specific was not confirmed.

On this clonotype itself: What it binds is unknown.

Trimming left V 0 bases short and J 8 bases short, with 12 bases between. This CDR3 is 14 amino acids long. The germline V gene has CDR1 SGHRS and CDR2 YFSETQ. From the 5' RACE reads, TCRdb called clonotypes with MiXCR, one entry per CDR3 protein. This table has about 210,000 distinct CDR3 sequences, under 12% appearing once. V usage is TRBV5-1 and J usage is TRBJ2-1, with a possible D match to TRBD2 (5 bases). The sample was PBMCs or a T cell subset sorted from them (not recorded which). This clonotype was sampled from a man aged 18 to 35 who had mild COVID-19 (a few samples of this study predate the infection). Cell type and time point are not known. DNA of the CDR3: TGCGCCAGCAGCTTGGGTGGTAGCGCGGATGAGCAGTTCTTC. Translating it yields CASSLGGSADEQFF.